This T cell receptor (beta chain) was identified in a study of blood T cells in healthy people across ages. Study in general: In model experiments, template switching was able to capture about one barcoded beta molecule for every two T cells that were present.

V lost 3 bases and J lost 5, with 13 bases in between. CDR1 SGHTA and CDR2 FQGNSA come from the germline V gene. The CDR3 length is 14 residues. Together with a sample-barcoded 5' primer, a J-beta primer mix was included in a second PCR lasting about 6 to 11 cycles. From the 5' RACE reads, TCRdb called clonotypes with MiXCR, one entry per CDR3 protein. Of 1.5 million to 2 million distinct CDR3 sequences detected, around 40% appear once; the ten largest clones hold under 30%. This clonotype appeared many times. This TCR was sampled from a human donor in good health. Sequenced input: blood. V is TRBV7-2 and J is TRBJ2-5; D tentatively reads TRBD1 or TRBD2 (6 bases each). The CDR3 reads CASSFYREAETQYF. In DNA, the CDR3 is TGTGCCAGCAGCTTTTACAGGGAGGCGGAGACCCAGTACTTC.